The clone carrying this T cell receptor beta chain has a handful of counts. The antigen remains undetermined. Healthy bone marrow donors made up the donor group. With V trimmed by 5 bases and J by 1 base, 8 bases remained unmatched. The CDR3 is 16 amino acids. Germline V gives CDR1 SEHNR, CDR2 FQNEAQ (reference sequence). A multiplex PCR was run with 60 Vbeta primers and 13 Jbeta primers. TCRdb keeps only in-frame clones here, not all; method: immunoSEQ multiplex PCR. This table has over 70,000 clones, 76% appearing once. This sample was taken from a study of cytomegalovirus exposure and HLA in healthy donors. Study-level results: Later analysis demonstrated an association between a missense DCLRE1C variant and TCR beta V- and J-gene trimming. Reportedly, HLA-A and HLA-B alleles of most subjects were accurately predicted from TCR beta. Most TCR beta V segments were productive about 87% or about 30% of the time in an earlier analysis.

The chain combines TRBV7-9 with TRBJ2-7; 10 bases are a match to TRBD1. Sequences were obtained from PBMCs. The sequence derives from a male donor in good health and CMV-seronegative. CDR3 residues: CASSPPGTGDSYEQYF. DNA for the CDR3: TGTGCCAGCAGCCCCCCCGGGACAGGGGATTCCTACGAGCAGTACTTC.